The 30 T cell receptor beta chains below come from one sample, sequenced in a study of CXCR3-negative and CXCR3-positive naive CD8 T cells (dated by TCRdb to about 2019). Study-wide conclusions, independent of this receptor: TRB CDR3s from CXCR3-positive naive cells showed higher hydrophobicity (lower Kidera factor 4), lower energy, and higher strength and volume indices than CXCR3-negative naive cells.

These receptors' targets are unknown. Reads for this sample came from a NextSeq 550. The Human TCR Profiling Kit (MiLaboratory) was used to prepare UMI-labeled 5' RACE TRB cDNA libraries. After TCRdb reprocessed the reads, each CDR3 protein sequence was kept as one row, without DNA. This specimen's table enumerates 7,000 to 7,500 distinct CDR3 sequences. The ten largest clones add up to under 2.5% of the sample. The sequencing sample was made of naive CXCR3+ CD8+ T cells from blood. What the cell subset or site label conveys for this sample: CD45RO-CCR7+CD27+CD95- naive CD8+ T cells expressing CXCR3 (TNR3+). The origin of the receptors is a human donor in good health. Some clones in this sample may be carry-over from other donors' samples.

The chain has TRBV12-3 or TRBV12-4 and TRBJ2-1; TCRdb outputs TRBD2, but without DNA this stays unchecked. The CDR3 loop spans 15 amino acids. The CDR3 loop reads CASSFDGLAGDEQFF.

The chain uses TRBV20-1 and TRBJ2-7; TCRdb designates TRBD1, a call that cannot be tested without DNA. Germline V gives CDR1 DFQATT, CDR2 SNEGSKA (reference sequence). The CDR3 loop spans 12 amino acids. CDR3 sequence: CSGLDNSYEQYF.

The chain recombines TRBV28 with TRBJ1-1; TCRdb lists TRBD1, though no DNA is available to test this call. The germline CDR1 and CDR2 sequences are MDHEN and SYDVKM. The length of the CDR3 is 15 residues. This CDR3 reads CASSLGTKLTLAAFF.

According to its frequency, this clonotype is medium-sized. The chain is built from TRBV5-1 and TRBJ2-1; TCRdb lists TRBD2, though no DNA is available to test this call. Germline loops: CDR1 SGHRS, CDR2 YFSETQ. The CDR3 totals 15 residues. This chain's CDR3 is CASSFGLAGSHEQFF.

By frequency, this clonotype registers medium-sized (0.01 to 0.1%). This chain links TRBV2 with TRBJ2-3; no DNA is available, so the TRBD1 call from TCRdb remains unchecked. Germline V gene sequence: CDR1 SNHLY, CDR2 FYNNEI. The CDR3 sequence is 15 residues long. The CDR3 is CASKSWTGDTDTQYF.

The gene calls are TRBV10-1 and TRBJ2-7. In germline, CDR1 is WNHNN, CDR2 SYGVQD (reference sequence). The CDR3 contains 12 residues. CDR3: CASSAEPYEQYF.

Considering frequency, this clonotype is medium-sized. The V gene is TRBV29-1, the J gene TRBJ2-7. The CDR3 loop spans 14 amino acids. The germline V gene has CDR1 SQVTM and CDR2 ANQGSEA. The CDR3 region is CSVEVVQGLQEQYF.

This clonotype ranks as medium-sized in terms of frequency. This chain uses TRBV27 with TRBJ2-3; no DNA is available, so the TRBD2 call from TCRdb remains unchecked. The CDR3 totals 14 residues. Germline assignment: CDR1 MNHEY and CDR2 SMNVEV (reference sequence). This CDR3 reads CASSYGLAGDSQYF.

The gene calls are TRBV6-1 and TRBJ2-7; as DNA is missing, the TRBD1 call by TCRdb cannot be tested. CDR3 length equals 17 residues. Germline loops: CDR1 MNHNS, CDR2 SASEGT. The CDR3 here is CASSDPLIPGQGYEQYF.

The rearrangement joins TRBV12-3 or TRBV12-4 to TRBJ2-7; TCRdb's assignment of TRBD1 cannot be checked, as there is no DNA. The CDR3 is made up of 12 amino acids. CDR3 in amino acids: CASSAPGYEQYF.

This clonotype is medium-sized by frequency. The CDR3 here is CASSELRGLMNTEAFF. The gene calls are TRBV25-1 and TRBJ1-1; lacking DNA, the TRBD1 call made by TCRdb goes unchecked. Germline values: CDR1 MGHDK, CDR2 SYGVNS. The CDR3 consists of 16 residues.

The J gene is TRBJ1-2, the V gene TRBV4-1. The length of the CDR3 is 14 residues. The germline CDR1 and CDR2 sequences are MGHRA and YSYEKL. CDR3 in amino acids: CASSLLRAGYGYTF.

This clonotype is identified as medium-sized from frequency. V gene TRBV28 combines with J gene TRBJ1-1; TCRdb lists TRBD1, though no DNA is available to test this call. Germline-derived CDR1 and CDR2 are MDHEN and SYDVKM. The CDR3 totals 13 residues. CDR3 sequence: CASSFTGTGEAFF.

The chain links TRBV7-9 to TRBJ2-1. The CDR3 is 15 amino acids. Looked up from germline, CDR1 is SEHNR and CDR2 is FQNEAQ (reference sequence). The CDR3 sequence is CASSFIPSSYNEQFF. The whole variable domain, filled in from reference TRBV7-9 and TRBJ2-1, reads DTGVSQNPRHKITKRGQNVTFRCDPISEHNRLYWYRQTLGQGPEFLTYFQNEAQLEKSRLLSDRFSAERPKGSFSTLEIQRTEQGDSAMYLCASSFIPSSYNEQFFGPGTRLTVL.

J is TRBJ2-7 and V is TRBV5-1; TCRdb calls TRBD2, which cannot be checked without DNA. Germline V gene lookup returns CDR1 SGHRS and CDR2 YFSETQ. This CDR3 region has 14 residues. CDR3 sequence: CASGDEGPFVGQYF.

Measured by frequency, this clonotype is medium-sized. The chain combines TRBV15 with TRBJ2-3; TCRdb picks TRBD2, but there is no DNA to check that call. CDR1 is LNHNV, CDR2 YYDKDF, per germline (reference sequence). The length of the CDR3 is 13 residues. CDR3 amino acids: CATRGRTTDTQYF. The complete variable domain, with remaining parts taken from reference TRBV15 and TRBJ2-3, reads DAMVIQNPRYQVTQFGKPVTLSCSQTLNHNVMYWYQQKSSQAPKLLFHYYDKDFNNEADTPDNFQSRRPNTSFCFLDIRSPGLGDTAMYLCATRGRTTDTQYFGPGTRLTVL.

By frequency, this clonotype is medium-sized. This rearrangement joins TRBV29-1 to TRBJ1-2. Germline loops: CDR1 SQVTM, CDR2 ANQGSEA. This CDR3 region has 13 residues. CDR3 in amino acids: CSVENQADYGYTF.

This clonotype ranks as medium-sized in terms of frequency. The V and J genes are TRBV29-1 and TRBJ2-1; the D call of TRBD2 rests on TCRdb alone, since no DNA is present to check it. The CDR3 extends over 16 amino acids. Looked up from germline, CDR1 is SQVTM and CDR2 is ANQGSEA. The CDR3 sequence: CSVGGTSGRATNEQFF.

This clonotype is classed as medium-sized by frequency. The chain recombines TRBV7-6 with TRBJ2-7; TCRdb indicates TRBD1, and absent DNA this call remains unverified. The germline V gene has CDR1 SGHVS and CDR2 FNYEAQ. CDR3 length: 15 amino acids. The CDR3 sequence: CASSPAGDNSYEQYF.

The chain has TRBV2 and TRBJ1-5; TCRdb indicates TRBD1, and absent DNA this call remains unverified. The V gene's germline CDR1 is SNHLY and CDR2 FYNNEI. CDR3 length: 15 amino acids. The CDR3 here is CAIHHRQGSNQPQHF.

V usage is TRBV29-1 and J usage is TRBJ2-1; checking the TCRdb D call of TRBD2 is not possible without DNA. The germline gives CDR1 SQVTM, CDR2 ANQGSEA. CDR3 length: 13 amino acids. Here the CDR3 reads CSGVAAPYNEQFF.

The genes are TRBV6-6 and TRBJ2-7; TCRdb selects TRBD2, and the lack of DNA leaves this call unchecked. The CDR3 extends over 14 amino acids. The germline gives CDR1 MNHNY, CDR2 SVGAGI (reference sequence). The CDR3 loop reads CASSQRDLAREQYF.

The gene calls are TRBV7-6 and TRBJ2-7; TCRdb lists TRBD1, though no DNA is available to test this call. Germline loops: CDR1 SGHVS, CDR2 FNYEAQ. The CDR3 sequence is 14 residues long. CDR3 loop: CASSPRGVPYEQYF.

By frequency, this clonotype is medium-sized. The rearrangement links TRBV13 to TRBJ1-1; TCRdb reports TRBD1, a call that lacks DNA to check it against. The CDR3 totals 13 residues. CDR1 PRHDT and CDR2 FYEKMQ come from the germline V gene (reference sequence). The CDR3 sequence is CASSPQGSTEAFF.

According to its frequency, this clonotype is medium-sized. This chain connects TRBV5-1 to TRBJ1-1; TCRdb designates TRBD1, a call that cannot be tested without DNA. The CDR3 consists of 16 residues. Germline V gene sequence: CDR1 SGHRS, CDR2 YFSETQ. The CDR3: CASSLTGRGLITEAFF.

This chain links TRBV29-1 with TRBJ2-2. Germline loops: CDR1 SQVTM, CDR2 ANQGSEA. The CDR3 totals 13 residues. The CDR3 region is CSVEDSPTGELFF.

This clonotype is deemed medium-sized by its frequency. The J gene is TRBJ2-7, the V gene TRBV3-1; there is no DNA to check the TCRdb D call of TRBD2. The CDR3 loop spans 20 amino acids. Germline V CDR1 and CDR2: LGHDT, YNNKEL (reference sequence). The CDR3 sequence is CASSRPLGLAGAPNPYEQYF.

Considering frequency, this clonotype is medium-sized. The chain employs TRBV23-1 and TRBJ1-5; the D call from TCRdb, TRBD1, cannot be confirmed without DNA. TRBV23-1 counts as an open reading frame of uncertain function. The CDR3 length is 16 residues. The CDR3 reads CASSQDRERSNQPQHF.

In terms of frequency, this clonotype is medium-sized. The rearrangement links TRBV13 to TRBJ1-1. Per germline, CDR1 PRHDT and CDR2 FYEKMQ (reference sequence). The CDR3 runs 14 residues. CDR3: CASSFGTVNTEAFF.

Considering frequency, this clonotype is medium-sized. The chain carries TRBV5-1 and TRBJ1-1. The CDR3 extends over 15 amino acids. Germline lookup yields CDR1 SGHRS and CDR2 YFSETQ. The CDR3 sequence is CASSLGVGLRTEAFF. Together with reference TRBV5-1 and TRBJ1-1, the CDR3 gives the full variable domain: KAGVTQTPRYLIKTRGQQVTLSCSPISGHRSVSWYQQTPGQGLQFLFEYFSETQRNKGNFPGRFSGRQFSNSRSEMNVSTLELGDSALYLCASSLGVGLRTEAFFGQGTRLTVV.